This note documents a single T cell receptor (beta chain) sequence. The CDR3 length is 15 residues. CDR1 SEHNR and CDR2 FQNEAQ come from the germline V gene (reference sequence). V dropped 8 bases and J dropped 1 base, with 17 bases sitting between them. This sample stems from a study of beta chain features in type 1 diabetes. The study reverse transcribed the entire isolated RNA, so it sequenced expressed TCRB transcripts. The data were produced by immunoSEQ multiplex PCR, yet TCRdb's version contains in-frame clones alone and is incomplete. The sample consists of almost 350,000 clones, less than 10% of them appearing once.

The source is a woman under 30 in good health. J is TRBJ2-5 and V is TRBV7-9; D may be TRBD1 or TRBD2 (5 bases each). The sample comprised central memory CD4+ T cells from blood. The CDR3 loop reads CASGLEGSGQETQYF. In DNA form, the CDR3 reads TGTGCCAGCGGTCTTGAGGGGTCGGGCCAAGAGACCCAGTACTTC.